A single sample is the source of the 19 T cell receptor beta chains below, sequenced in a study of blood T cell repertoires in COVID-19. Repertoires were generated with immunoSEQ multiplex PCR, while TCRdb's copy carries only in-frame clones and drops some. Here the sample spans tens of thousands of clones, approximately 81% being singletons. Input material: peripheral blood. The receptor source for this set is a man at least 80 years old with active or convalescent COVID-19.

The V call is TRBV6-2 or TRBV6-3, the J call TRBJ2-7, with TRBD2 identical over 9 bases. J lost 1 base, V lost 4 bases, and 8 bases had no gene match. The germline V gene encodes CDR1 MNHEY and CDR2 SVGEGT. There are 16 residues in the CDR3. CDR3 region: CASSSLAAGGSYEQYF. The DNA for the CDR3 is TGTGCCAGCAGTTCCTTGGCCGCGGGAGGGTCCTACGAGCAGTACTTC.

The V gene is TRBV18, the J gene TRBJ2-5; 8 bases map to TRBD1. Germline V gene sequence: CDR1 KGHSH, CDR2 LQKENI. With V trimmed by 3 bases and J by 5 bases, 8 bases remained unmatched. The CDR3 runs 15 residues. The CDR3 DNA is TGTGCCAGCTCACCGTCACAGGGGGTGTCGGAGACCCAGTACTTC. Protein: CASSPSQGVSETQYF.

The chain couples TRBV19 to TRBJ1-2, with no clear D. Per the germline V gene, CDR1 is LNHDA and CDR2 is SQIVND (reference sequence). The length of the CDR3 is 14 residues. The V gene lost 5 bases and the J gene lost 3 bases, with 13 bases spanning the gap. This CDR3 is CASSEVVGDYGYTF. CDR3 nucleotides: TGTGCCAGTAGTGAAGTCGTCGGAGACTATGGCTACACCTTC.

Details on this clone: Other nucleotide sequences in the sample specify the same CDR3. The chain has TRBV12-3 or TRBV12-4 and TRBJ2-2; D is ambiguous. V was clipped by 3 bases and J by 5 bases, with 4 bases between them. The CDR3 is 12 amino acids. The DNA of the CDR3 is TGTGCCAGCAGTTTCCTGACCGGGGAGCTGTTTTTT. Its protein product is CASSFLTGELFF.

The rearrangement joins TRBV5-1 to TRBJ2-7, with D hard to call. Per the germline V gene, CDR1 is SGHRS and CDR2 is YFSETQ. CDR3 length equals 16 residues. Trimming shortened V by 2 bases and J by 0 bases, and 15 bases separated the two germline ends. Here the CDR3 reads CASSLTIPESSYEQYF. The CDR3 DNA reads TGCGCCAGCAGCTTAACCATCCCCGAGAGCTCCTACGAGCAGTACTTC.

In DNA form, the CDR3 reads TGTGCCAGCAGCTCACCCCGACAGAACCTATCCACAGATACGCAGTATTTT. It encodes CASSSPRQNLSTDTQYF. The V and J genes are TRBV7-9 and TRBJ2-3; the D gene is possibly TRBD1 (5 bases). V lost 4 bases, J lost 2 bases, and 19 bases lay in between. This CDR3 is 17 amino acids long. The germline CDR1 and CDR2 sequences are SEHNR and FQNEAQ (reference sequence).

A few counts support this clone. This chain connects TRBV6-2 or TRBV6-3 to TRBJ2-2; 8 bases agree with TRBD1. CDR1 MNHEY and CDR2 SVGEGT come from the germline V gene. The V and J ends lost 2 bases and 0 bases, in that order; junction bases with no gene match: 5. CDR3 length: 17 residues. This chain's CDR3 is CASSYTGQGTNTGELFF. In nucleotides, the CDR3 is TGTGCCAGCAGTTACACTGGACAGGGAACGAACACCGGGGAGCTGTTTTTT.

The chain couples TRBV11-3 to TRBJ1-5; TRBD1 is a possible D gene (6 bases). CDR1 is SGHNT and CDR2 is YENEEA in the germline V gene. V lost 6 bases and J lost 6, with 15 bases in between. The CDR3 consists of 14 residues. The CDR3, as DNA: TGTGCCAGCAGGTACGGGGGGCGAGGTCAGCCCCAGCATTTT. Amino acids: CASRYGGRGQPQHF.

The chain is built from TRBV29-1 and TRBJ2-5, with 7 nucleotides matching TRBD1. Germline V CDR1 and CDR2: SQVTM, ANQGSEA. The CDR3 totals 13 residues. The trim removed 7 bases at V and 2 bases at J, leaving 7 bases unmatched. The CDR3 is CSAKKGQQETQYF. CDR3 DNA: TGCAGCGCCAAAAAGGGACAGCAAGAGACCCAGTACTTC.

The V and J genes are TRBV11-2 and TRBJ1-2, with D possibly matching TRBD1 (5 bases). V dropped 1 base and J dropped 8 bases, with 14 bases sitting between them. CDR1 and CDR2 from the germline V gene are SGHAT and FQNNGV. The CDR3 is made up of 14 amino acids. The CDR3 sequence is CASSLGSHGGGYTF. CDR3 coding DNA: TGTGCCAGCAGCTTAGGGTCCCACGGGGGAGGCTACACCTTC.

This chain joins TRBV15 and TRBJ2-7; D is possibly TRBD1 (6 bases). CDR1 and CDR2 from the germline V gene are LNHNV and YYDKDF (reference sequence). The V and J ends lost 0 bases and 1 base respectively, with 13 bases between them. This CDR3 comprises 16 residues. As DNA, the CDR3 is TGTGCCACCAGCAGAGATTTTGGCAGGGGATCCTACGAGCAGTACTTC. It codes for CATSRDFGRGSYEQYF.

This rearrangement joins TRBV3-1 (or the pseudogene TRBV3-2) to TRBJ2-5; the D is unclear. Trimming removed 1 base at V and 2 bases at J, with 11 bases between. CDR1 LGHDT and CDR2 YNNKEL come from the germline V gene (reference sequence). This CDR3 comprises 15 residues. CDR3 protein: CASSQGTTRQETQYF. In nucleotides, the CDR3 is TGTGCCAGCAGCCAAGGCACTACCAGACAAGAGACCCAGTACTTC.

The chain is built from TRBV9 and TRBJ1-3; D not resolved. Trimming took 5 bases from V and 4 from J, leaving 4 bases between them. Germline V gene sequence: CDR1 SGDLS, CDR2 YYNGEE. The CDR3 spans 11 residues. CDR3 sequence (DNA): TGTGCCAGCAGGCGGGGAAACACCATATATTTT. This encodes CASRRGNTIYF. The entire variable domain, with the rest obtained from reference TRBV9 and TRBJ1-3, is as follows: DSGVTQTPKHLITATGQRVTLRCSPRSGDLSVYWYQQSLDQGLQFLIQYYNGEERAKGNILERFSAQQFPDLHSELNLSSLELGDSALYFCASRRGNTIYFGEGSWLTVV.

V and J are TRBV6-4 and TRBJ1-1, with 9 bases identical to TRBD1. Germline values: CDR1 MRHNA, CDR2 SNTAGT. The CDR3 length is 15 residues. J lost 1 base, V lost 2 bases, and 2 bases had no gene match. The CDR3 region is CASSDGTGRNTEAFF. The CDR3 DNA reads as TGTGCCAGCAGTGACGGGACAGGGCGGAACACTGAAGCTTTCTTT.

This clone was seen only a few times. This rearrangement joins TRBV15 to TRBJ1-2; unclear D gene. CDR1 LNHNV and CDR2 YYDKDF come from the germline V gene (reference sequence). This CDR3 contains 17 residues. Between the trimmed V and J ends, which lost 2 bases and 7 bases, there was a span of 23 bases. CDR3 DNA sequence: TGTGCCACCAGCAGAAGGCCCGGACTTCAACTGCTCGGTGGCTACACCTTC. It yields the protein CATSRRPGLQLLGGYTF. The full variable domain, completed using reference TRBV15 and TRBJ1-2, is DAMVIQNPRYQVTQFGKPVTLSCSQTLNHNVMYWYQQKSSQAPKLLFHYYDKDFNNEADTPDNFQSRRPNTSFCFLDIRSPGLGDTAMYLCATSRRPGLQLLGGYTFGSGTRLTVV.

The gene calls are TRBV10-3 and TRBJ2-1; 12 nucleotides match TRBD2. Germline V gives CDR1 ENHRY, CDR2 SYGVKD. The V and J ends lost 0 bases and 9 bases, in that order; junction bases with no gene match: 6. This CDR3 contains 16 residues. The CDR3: CAISESTSGGNSEQFF. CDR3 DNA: TGTGCCATCAGTGAGTCCACTAGCGGGGGGAATAGTGAGCAGTTCTTC.

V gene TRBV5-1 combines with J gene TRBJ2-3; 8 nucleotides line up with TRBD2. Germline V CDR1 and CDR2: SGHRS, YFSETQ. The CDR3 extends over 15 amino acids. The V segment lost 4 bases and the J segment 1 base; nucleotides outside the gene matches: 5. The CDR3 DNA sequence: TGCGCCAGCAGCCCCCGAGCGGGAGGCACAGATACGCAGTATTTT. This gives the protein CASSPRAGGTDTQYF. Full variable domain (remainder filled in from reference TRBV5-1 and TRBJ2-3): KAGVTQTPRYLIKTRGQQVTLSCSPISGHRSVSWYQQTPGQGLQFLFEYFSETQRNKGNFPGRFSGRQFSNSRSEMNVSTLELGDSALYLCASSPRAGGTDTQYFGPGTRLTVL.

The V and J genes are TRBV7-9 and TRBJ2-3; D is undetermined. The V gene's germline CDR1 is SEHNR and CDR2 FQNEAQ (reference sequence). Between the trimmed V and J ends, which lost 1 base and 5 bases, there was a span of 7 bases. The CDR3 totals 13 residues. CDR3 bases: TGTGCCAGCAGCTTAGTTCTCCTAGATACGCAGTATTTT. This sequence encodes CASSLVLLDTQYF.

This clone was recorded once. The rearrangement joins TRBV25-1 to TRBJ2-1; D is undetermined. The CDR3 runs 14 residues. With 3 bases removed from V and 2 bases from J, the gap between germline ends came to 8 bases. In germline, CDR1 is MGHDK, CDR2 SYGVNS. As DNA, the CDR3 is TGTGCCAGCAGTGATTCCCAGGCCTACAATGAGCAGTTCTTC. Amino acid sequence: CASSDSQAYNEQFF.